These T cell receptor beta chains were read from a single sample in a study of Tregs in tolerant kidney transplant recipients. Some clones are missing from TCRdb's copy, which holds only in-frame ones; the method was immunoSEQ multiplex PCR. The table shows 75,000 to 100,000 clones, with roughly 93% occurring only once. The sequencing used CD4+ T cells from blood (PBMCs), collected 12 months after the transplant. The origin of the receptors is a human patient who received a combined kidney and bone marrow transplant. Certain T cells may be donor cells from the graft. CDR3s include the opening cysteine and the closing phenylalanine or tryptophan. The order of the fields is V gene, D gene, J gene, CDR3 length, clone size, CDR3 DNA, CDR3 protein. D genes are given only for firm matches. Clone size appears in some rows only: once, few, many, or a class for an expanded clone.

v_gene: TRBV15; d_gene: TRBD2; j_gene: TRBJ2-5; len: 14; abundance: -; CDR3nt: TGTGCCACCAGCAGAGGTCTAGCGGGAGAGACCCAGTACTTC; CDR3aa: CATSRGLAGETQYF
v_gene: TRBV11-2; d_gene: -; j_gene: TRBJ2-3; len: 13; abundance: -; CDR3nt: TGTGCCAGCAGCCCCCTCGGACTAAATACGCAGTATTTT; CDR3aa: CASSPLGLNTQYF
v_gene: TRBV6-5; d_gene: TRBD1; j_gene: TRBJ2-4; len: 14; abundance: -; CDR3nt: TGTGCCAGCAGTCCGACAGGGGCCAAAAACATTCAGTACTTC; CDR3aa: CASSPTGAKNIQYF
v_gene: TRBV29-1; d_gene: -; j_gene: TRBJ2-3; len: 14; abundance: -; CDR3nt: TGCAGCGTTCTCGACAGGACTAGCACAGATACGCAGTATTTT; CDR3aa: CSVLDRTSTDTQYF
v_gene: TRBV7-2; d_gene: TRBD2; j_gene: TRBJ2-5; len: 14; abundance: -; CDR3nt: TGTGCCAGCAGCAGTGGACTAGCGGCGGAGACCCAGTACTTC; CDR3aa: CASSSGLAAETQYF
v_gene: TRBV7-2; d_gene: -; j_gene: TRBJ2-3; len: 14; abundance: -; CDR3nt: TGTGCCAGCAGCTTACGCGGGGACACAGATACGCAGTATTTT; CDR3aa: CASSLRGDTDTQYF
v_gene: TRBV7-8; d_gene: TRBD1; j_gene: TRBJ2-7; len: 14; abundance: -; CDR3nt: TGTGCCAGCAGCGTACGGACAGGGGTCAACGAGCAGTACTTC; CDR3aa: CASSVRTGVNEQYF
v_gene: TRBV7-2; d_gene: TRBD1; j_gene: TRBJ2-7; len: 13; abundance: -; CDR3nt: TGTGCCAGCAGCCCCAGGGGGCACTACGAGCAGTACTTC; CDR3aa: CASSPRGHYEQYF
v_gene: TRBV7-6; d_gene: -; j_gene: TRBJ2-1; len: 15; abundance: -; CDR3nt: TGTGCCAGCACCACTTGGGGCAAAGGATACAATGAGCAGTTCTTC; CDR3aa: CASTTWGKGYNEQFF
v_gene: TRBV7-2; d_gene: TRBD2; j_gene: TRBJ2-7; len: 18; abundance: -; CDR3nt: TGTGCCAGCAGCTTAGCGACGAGCGGGGGGATCAATTTATACGAGCAGTACTTC; CDR3aa: CASSLATSGGINLYEQYF
v_gene: TRBV19; d_gene: TRBD2; j_gene: TRBJ2-5; len: 17; abundance: -; CDR3nt: TGTGCCAGTAGTATGTCCATTCTAGCGGGAGGCGGGGAGACCCAGTACTTC; CDR3aa: CASSMSILAGGGETQYF
v_gene: TRBV27; d_gene: -; j_gene: TRBJ2-7; len: 15; abundance: -; CDR3nt: TGTGCCAGCAGTTTATCCGCAGGGTGGGCCTACGAGCAGTACTTC; CDR3aa: CASSLSAGWAYEQYF
v_gene: TRBV7-8; d_gene: TRBD1; j_gene: TRBJ2-7; len: 14; abundance: -; CDR3nt: TGTGCCAGCACCCTCAGGGGGCGAACCTACGAGCAGTACTTC; CDR3aa: CASTLRGRTYEQYF
v_gene: TRBV9; d_gene: TRBD2; j_gene: TRBJ2-1; len: 14; abundance: -; CDR3nt: TGTGCCAGCAGCGATCGGCGGGGGGACAATGAGCAGTTCTTC; CDR3aa: CASSDRRGDNEQFF
v_gene: TRBV4-2; d_gene: TRBD1; j_gene: TRBJ2-7; len: 13; abundance: -; CDR3nt: TGTGCCAGCAGCCAGGACAGGTCCTACGAGCAGTACTTC; CDR3aa: CASSQDRSYEQYF
v_gene: TRBV18; d_gene: TRBD2; j_gene: TRBJ2-7; len: 16; abundance: -; CDR3nt: TGTGCCAGCTCACGCCTAGCGGGGGGAAGCTCCTACGAGCAGTACTTC; CDR3aa: CASSRLAGGSSYEQYF
v_gene: TRBV7-7; d_gene: TRBD2; j_gene: TRBJ2-1; len: 13; abundance: few; CDR3nt: TGTGCCAGCAGCTCCTCTAGCGGGGGTGAGCAGTTCTTC; CDR3aa: CASSSSSGGEQFF
v_gene: TRBV1; d_gene: -; j_gene: TRBJ2-5; len: 16; abundance: -; CDR3nt: TGCACCAGCAGCCACAGGACTAGCGGGGGGCAAGAGACCCAGTACTTC; CDR3aa: CTSSHRTSGGQETQYF
v_gene: TRBV10-1; d_gene: TRBD2; j_gene: TRBJ2-1; len: 17; abundance: once; CDR3nt: TGCGCCAGCAGTGAGTCGTTTGGCGGGAGAAGGGTGAATGAGCAGTTCTTC; CDR3aa: CASSESFGGRRVNEQFF
v_gene: TRBV7-9; d_gene: TRBD1; j_gene: TRBJ1-6; len: 14; abundance: -; CDR3nt: TGTGCCAGCAGAAAAACAGGGGAGAATTCACCCCTCCACTTT; CDR3aa: CASRKTGENSPLHF
v_gene: TRBV4-3; d_gene: -; j_gene: TRBJ1-4; len: 17; abundance: -; CDR3nt: TGCGCCAGCAGCCGCAACCCCAGGGGAGGGTTGAATGAAAAACTGTTTTTT; CDR3aa: CASSRNPRGGLNEKLFF
v_gene: TRBV7-9; d_gene: TRBD1; j_gene: TRBJ1-2; len: 15; abundance: few; CDR3nt: TGTGCCAGCAGCCAGAGAGTTCGGACAGGGGATGGCTACACCTTC; CDR3aa: CASSQRVRTGDGYTF
v_gene: TRBV5-1; d_gene: -; j_gene: TRBJ1-1; len: 13; abundance: -; CDR3nt: TGCGCCAGCCAGCTAGGGGTGAACACTGAAGCTTTCTTT; CDR3aa: CASQLGVNTEAFF
v_gene: TRBV7-6; d_gene: TRBD1; j_gene: TRBJ2-2; len: 15; abundance: -; CDR3nt: TGTGCCAGCAGCTTAGTGACAGGGGTCCTCGGGGAGCTGTTTTTT; CDR3aa: CASSLVTGVLGELFF
v_gene: TRBV10-3; d_gene: -; j_gene: TRBJ2-7; len: 13; abundance: -; CDR3nt: TGTGCCATCAGTGCGACAGTTCCCTACGAGCAGTACTTC; CDR3aa: CAISATVPYEQYF
v_gene: TRBV14; d_gene: TRBD1; j_gene: TRBJ2-1; len: 16; abundance: -; CDR3nt: TGTGCCAGCAGCCTTCCCTGGACAGGCCCCCTCAATGAGCAGTTCTTC; CDR3aa: CASSLPWTGPLNEQFF
v_gene: TRBV7-9; d_gene: TRBD2; j_gene: TRBJ2-1; len: 18; abundance: -; CDR3nt: TGTGCCAGCAGCTTAAAAATCTCCCTAGCGGCCACCTACAATGAGCAGTTCTTC; CDR3aa: CASSLKISLAATYNEQFF
v_gene: TRBV9; d_gene: -; j_gene: TRBJ2-5; len: 14; abundance: -; CDR3nt: TGTGCCAGCAGCCAGGGACTGACAGAAGAGACCCAGTACTTC; CDR3aa: CASSQGLTEETQYF
v_gene: TRBV5-1; d_gene: -; j_gene: TRBJ1-1; len: 13; abundance: -; CDR3nt: TGCGCCAGCAGCTCAACAGATTCGACTGAAGCTTTCTTT; CDR3aa: CASSSTDSTEAFF
v_gene: TRBV28; d_gene: TRBD1; j_gene: TRBJ2-7; len: 12; abundance: -; CDR3nt: TGTGCCATTGACAGGGGGCAGAACGAGCAGTACTTC; CDR3aa: CAIDRGQNEQYF
v_gene: TRBV19; d_gene: -; j_gene: TRBJ1-2; len: 15; abundance: -; CDR3nt: TGTGCCAGTACCCTCACCGCGCAGGGAGGTTATGGCTACACCTTC; CDR3aa: CASTLTAQGGYGYTF
v_gene: TRBV11-2; d_gene: -; j_gene: TRBJ2-2; len: 14; abundance: -; CDR3nt: TGTGCCAGCAGCCCCAGGGGAGGGGCCGGGGAGCTGTTTTTT; CDR3aa: CASSPRGGAGELFF
v_gene: TRBV28; d_gene: -; j_gene: TRBJ1-3; len: 14; abundance: -; CDR3nt: TGTGCCAGCACCTATGAGACAGATTCAAACACCATATATTTT; CDR3aa: CASTYETDSNTIYF
v_gene: TRBV5-6; d_gene: -; j_gene: TRBJ2-1; len: 15; abundance: -; CDR3nt: TGTGCCAGCAGCTTTTCCGGGTCCAGAAGGAATGAGCAGTTCTTC; CDR3aa: CASSFSGSRRNEQFF
v_gene: TRBV15; d_gene: -; j_gene: TRBJ1-5; len: 15; abundance: -; CDR3nt: TGTGCCACCAGCAGAGGTAGGACACCAGATCAGCCCCAGCATTTT; CDR3aa: CATSRGRTPDQPQHF
v_gene: TRBV19; d_gene: TRBD2; j_gene: TRBJ2-1; len: 17; abundance: -; CDR3nt: TGTGCCAGTAAAAATCACGACTCTAGCGGGGGGCGCGATGAGCAGTTCTTC; CDR3aa: CASKNHDSSGGRDEQFF
v_gene: TRBV5-6; d_gene: TRBD2; j_gene: TRBJ2-5; len: 14; abundance: -; CDR3nt: TGTGCCAGCAGCCCCGGACTAGATTGGGAGACCCAGTACTTC; CDR3aa: CASSPGLDWETQYF
v_gene: TRBV30; d_gene: -; j_gene: TRBJ2-7; len: 14; abundance: -; CDR3nt: TGTGCCTGGAGTGTACTCGCGCCTACCTACGAGCAGTACTTC; CDR3aa: CAWSVLAPTYEQYF
v_gene: TRBV5-1; d_gene: -; j_gene: TRBJ1-6; len: 17; abundance: -; CDR3nt: TGCGCCAGCAGCTTGGATGCTGATAGAAAAGGGGATTCCCCCCTCCACTTT; CDR3aa: CASSLDADRKGDSPLHF
v_gene: TRBV29-1; d_gene: -; j_gene: TRBJ2-1; len: 11; abundance: -; CDR3nt: TGCAGCGGTAGAGGAGGTAATGAGCAGTTCTTC; CDR3aa: CSGRGGNEQFF
v_gene: TRBV27; d_gene: TRBD2; j_gene: TRBJ2-1; len: 17; abundance: once; CDR3nt: TGTGCCAGCAGTTTCATCGGGACTAGCGGGAGGGCCTCTGAGCAGTTCTTC; CDR3aa: CASSFIGTSGRASEQFF
v_gene: TRBV4-3; d_gene: TRBD2; j_gene: TRBJ2-2; len: 17; abundance: -; CDR3nt: TGCGCCAGCAGCCAATTCCGGACTAGCGGGGACGCCGGGGAGCTGTTTTTT; CDR3aa: CASSQFRTSGDAGELFF
v_gene: TRBV4-1; d_gene: -; j_gene: TRBJ1-2; len: 15; abundance: -; CDR3nt: TGCGCCAGCAGCCAAGATCCCGAACAAGATTATGGCTACACCTTC; CDR3aa: CASSQDPEQDYGYTF